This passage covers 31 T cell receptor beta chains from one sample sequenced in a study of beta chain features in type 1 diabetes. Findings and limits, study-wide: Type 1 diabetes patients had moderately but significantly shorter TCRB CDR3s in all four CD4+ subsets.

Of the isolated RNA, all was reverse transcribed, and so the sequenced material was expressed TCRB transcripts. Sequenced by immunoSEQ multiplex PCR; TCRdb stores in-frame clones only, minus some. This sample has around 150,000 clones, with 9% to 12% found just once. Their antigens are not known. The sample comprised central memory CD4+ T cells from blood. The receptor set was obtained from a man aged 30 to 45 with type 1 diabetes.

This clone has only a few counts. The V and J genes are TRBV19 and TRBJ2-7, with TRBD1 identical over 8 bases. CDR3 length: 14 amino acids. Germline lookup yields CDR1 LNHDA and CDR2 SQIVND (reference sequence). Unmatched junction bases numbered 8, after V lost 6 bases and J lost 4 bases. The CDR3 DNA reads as TGTGCCAGTAGGGCCGGACAGGGCCCATACGAGCAGTACTTC. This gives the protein CASRAGQGPYEQYF.

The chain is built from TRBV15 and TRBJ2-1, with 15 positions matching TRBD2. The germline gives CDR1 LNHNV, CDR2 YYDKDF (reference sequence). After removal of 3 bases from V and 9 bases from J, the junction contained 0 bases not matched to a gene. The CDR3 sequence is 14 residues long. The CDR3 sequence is CATSRGLAGGEQFF. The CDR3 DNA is TGTGCCACCAGCAGGGGACTAGCGGGAGGTGAGCAGTTCTTC.

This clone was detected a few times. CDR3 sequence: CAWLGAGVGTGELFF. The CDR3 nucleotides are TGTGCCTGGCTGGGCGCGGGAGTCGGGACCGGGGAGCTGTTTTTT. V usage is TRBV30 and J usage is TRBJ2-2; 7 bases match TRBD2. The V gene's germline CDR1 is GTSNPN and CDR2 SVGIG (reference sequence). J gave up 5 bases and V 5 bases, and 11 bases lay outside the gene matches. This CDR3 comprises 15 residues.

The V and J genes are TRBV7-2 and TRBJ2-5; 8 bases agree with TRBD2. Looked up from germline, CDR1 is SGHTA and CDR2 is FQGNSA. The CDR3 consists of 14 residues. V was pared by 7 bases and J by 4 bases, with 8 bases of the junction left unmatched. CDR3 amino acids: CASILSAGAETQYF. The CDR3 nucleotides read TGTGCCAGCATCCTCTCAGCGGGAGCAGAGACCCAGTACTTC.

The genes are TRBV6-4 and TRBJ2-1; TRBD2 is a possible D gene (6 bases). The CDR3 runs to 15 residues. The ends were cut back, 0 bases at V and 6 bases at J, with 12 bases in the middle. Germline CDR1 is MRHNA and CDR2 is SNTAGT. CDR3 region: CASSDSLGGRNEQFF. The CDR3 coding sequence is TGTGCCAGCAGTGACTCGCTGGGGGGACGCAATGAGCAGTTCTTC.

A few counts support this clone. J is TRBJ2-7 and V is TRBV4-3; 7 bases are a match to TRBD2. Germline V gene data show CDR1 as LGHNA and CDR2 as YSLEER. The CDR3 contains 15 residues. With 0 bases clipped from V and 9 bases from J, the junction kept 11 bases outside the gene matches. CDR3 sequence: CASSQEWGGSLPQYF. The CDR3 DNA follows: TGCGCCAGCAGCCAAGAGTGGGGCGGGAGCTTGCCGCAGTACTTC.

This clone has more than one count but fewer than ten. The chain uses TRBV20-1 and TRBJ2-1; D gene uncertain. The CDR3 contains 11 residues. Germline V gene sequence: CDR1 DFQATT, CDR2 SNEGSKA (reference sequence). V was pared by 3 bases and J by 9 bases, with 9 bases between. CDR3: CSASSRIEQFF. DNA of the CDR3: TGCAGTGCTAGCTCCCGTATTGAGCAGTTCTTC.

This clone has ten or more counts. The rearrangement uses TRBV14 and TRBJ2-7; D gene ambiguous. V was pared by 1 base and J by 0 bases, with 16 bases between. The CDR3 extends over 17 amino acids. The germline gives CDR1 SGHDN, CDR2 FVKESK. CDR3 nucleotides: TGTGCCAGCAGCCAAGTAGTAAGTTTCGGTTACTCCTACGAGCAGTACTTC. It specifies CASSQVVSFGYSYEQYF. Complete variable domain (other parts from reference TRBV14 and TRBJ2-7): EAGVTQFPSHSVIEKGQTVTLRCDPISGHDNLYWYRRVMGKEIKFLLHFVKESKQDESGMPNNRFLAERTGGTYSTLKVQPAELEDSGVYFCASSQVVSFGYSYEQYFGPGTRLTVT.

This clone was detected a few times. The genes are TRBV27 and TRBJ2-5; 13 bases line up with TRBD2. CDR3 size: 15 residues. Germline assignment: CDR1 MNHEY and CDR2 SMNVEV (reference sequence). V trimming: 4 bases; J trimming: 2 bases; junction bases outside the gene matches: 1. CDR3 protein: CASSSLAGGQETQYF. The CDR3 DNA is TGTGCCAGCAGTTCACTAGCGGGAGGGCAAGAGACCCAGTACTTC.

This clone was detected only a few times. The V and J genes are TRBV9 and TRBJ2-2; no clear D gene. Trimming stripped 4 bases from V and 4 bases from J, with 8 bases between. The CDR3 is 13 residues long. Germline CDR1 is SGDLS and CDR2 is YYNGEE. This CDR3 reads CASSTRTTGELFF. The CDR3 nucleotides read TGTGCCAGCAGCACACGTACCACCGGGGAGCTGTTTTTT.

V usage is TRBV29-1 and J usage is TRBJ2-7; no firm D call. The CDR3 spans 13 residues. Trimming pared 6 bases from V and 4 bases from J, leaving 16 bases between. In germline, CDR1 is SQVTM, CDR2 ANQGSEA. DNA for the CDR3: TGCAGCGTCACCGATTTTTCGAGGTACGAGCAGTACTTC. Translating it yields CSVTDFSRYEQYF.

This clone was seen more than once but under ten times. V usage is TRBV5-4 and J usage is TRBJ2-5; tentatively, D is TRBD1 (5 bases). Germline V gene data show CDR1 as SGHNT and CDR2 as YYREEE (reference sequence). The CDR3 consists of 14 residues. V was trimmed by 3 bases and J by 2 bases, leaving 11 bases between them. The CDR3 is CASSYPGKQETQYF. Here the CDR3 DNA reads TGTGCCAGCAGCTACCCAGGGAAACAAGAGACCCAGTACTTC.

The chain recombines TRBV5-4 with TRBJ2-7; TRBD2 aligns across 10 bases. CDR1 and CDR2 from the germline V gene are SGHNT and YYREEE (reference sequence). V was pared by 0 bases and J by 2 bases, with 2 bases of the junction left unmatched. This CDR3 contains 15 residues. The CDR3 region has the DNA TGTGCCAGCAGCTTGGCACTAGCGGGAACCTACGAGCAGTACTTC. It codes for CASSLALAGTYEQYF.

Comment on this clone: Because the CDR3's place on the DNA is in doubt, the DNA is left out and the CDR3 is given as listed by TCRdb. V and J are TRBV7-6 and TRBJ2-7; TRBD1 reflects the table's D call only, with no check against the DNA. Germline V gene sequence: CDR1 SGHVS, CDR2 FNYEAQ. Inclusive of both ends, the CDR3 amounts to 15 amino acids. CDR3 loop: CASSTSGQGIGEQYF.

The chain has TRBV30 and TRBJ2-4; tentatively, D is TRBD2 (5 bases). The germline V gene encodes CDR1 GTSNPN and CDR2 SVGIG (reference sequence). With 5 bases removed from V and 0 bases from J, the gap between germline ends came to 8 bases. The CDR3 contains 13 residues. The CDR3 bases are TGTGCCTGGGAGGGCCCAGCCAAAAACATTCAGTACTTC. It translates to CAWEGPAKNIQYF.

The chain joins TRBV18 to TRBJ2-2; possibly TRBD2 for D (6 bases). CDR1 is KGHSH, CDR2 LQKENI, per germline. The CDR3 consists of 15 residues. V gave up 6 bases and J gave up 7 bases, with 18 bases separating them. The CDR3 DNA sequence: TGTGCCAGCTCTCCCCCGGGAGTCGCGAGCGGGGAGCTGTTTTTT. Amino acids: CASSPPGVASGELFF.

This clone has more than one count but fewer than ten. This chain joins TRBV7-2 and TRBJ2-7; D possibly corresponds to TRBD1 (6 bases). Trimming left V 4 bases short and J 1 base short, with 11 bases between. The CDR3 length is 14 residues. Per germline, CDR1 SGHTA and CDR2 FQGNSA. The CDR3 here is CASSSYRDSYEQYF. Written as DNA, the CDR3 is TGTGCCAGCAGCTCCTACAGGGATTCCTACGAGCAGTACTTC.

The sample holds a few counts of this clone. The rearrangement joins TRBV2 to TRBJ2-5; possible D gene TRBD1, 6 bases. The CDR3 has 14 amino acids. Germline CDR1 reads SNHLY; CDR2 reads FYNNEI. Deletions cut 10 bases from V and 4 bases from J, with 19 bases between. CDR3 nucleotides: TGTGCCACTGGTGGCAGGGACAAGGCAGAGACCCAGTACTTC. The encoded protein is CATGGRDKAETQYF.

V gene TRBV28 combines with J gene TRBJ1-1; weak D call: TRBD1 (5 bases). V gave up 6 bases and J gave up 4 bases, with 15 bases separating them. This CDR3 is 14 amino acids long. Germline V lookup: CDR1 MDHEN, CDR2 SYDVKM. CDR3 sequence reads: CASSPGGGATEAFF. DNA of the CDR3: TGTGCCAGCAGCCCGGGCGGGGGAGCCACTGAAGCTTTCTTT. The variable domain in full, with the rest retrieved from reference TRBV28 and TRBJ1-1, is DVKVTQSSRYLVKRTGEKVFLECVQDMDHENMFWYRQDPGLGLRLIYFSYDVKMKEKGDIPEGYSVSREKKERFSLILESASTNQTSMYLCASSPGGGATEAFFGQGTRLTVV.

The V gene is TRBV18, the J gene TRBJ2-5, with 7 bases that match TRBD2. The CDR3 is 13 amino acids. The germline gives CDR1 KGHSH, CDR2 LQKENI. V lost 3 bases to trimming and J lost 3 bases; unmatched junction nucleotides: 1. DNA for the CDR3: TGTGCCAGCTCACCCGGGGGGAAAGAGACCCAGTACTTC. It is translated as CASSPGGKETQYF.

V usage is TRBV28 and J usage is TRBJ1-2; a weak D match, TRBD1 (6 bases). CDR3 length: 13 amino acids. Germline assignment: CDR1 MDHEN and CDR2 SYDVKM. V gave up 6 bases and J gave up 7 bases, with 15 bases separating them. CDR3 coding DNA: TGTGCCAGCAGGCAGACAGGATCTATTGGCTACACCTTC. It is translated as CASRQTGSIGYTF.

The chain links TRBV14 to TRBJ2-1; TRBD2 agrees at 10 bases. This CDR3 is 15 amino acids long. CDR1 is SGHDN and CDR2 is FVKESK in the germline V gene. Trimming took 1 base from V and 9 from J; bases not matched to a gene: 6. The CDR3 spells CASSQVAGGWGEQFF. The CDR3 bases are TGTGCCAGCAGCCAAGTAGCGGGAGGCTGGGGTGAGCAGTTCTTC.

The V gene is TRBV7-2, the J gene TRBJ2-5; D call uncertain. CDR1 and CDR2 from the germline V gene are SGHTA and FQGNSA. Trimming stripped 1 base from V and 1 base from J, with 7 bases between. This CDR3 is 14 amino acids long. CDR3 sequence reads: CASSLVARQETQYF. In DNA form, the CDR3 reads TGTGCCAGCAGCTTAGTGGCTCGCCAAGAGACCCAGTACTTC.

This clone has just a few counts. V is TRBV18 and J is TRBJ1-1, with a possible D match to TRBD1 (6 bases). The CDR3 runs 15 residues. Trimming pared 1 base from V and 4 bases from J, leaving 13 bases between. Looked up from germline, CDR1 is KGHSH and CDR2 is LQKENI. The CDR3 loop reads CASSPLGQLRTEAFF. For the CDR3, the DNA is TGTGCCAGCTCACCACTAGGACAGTTGCGCACTGAAGCTTTCTTT.

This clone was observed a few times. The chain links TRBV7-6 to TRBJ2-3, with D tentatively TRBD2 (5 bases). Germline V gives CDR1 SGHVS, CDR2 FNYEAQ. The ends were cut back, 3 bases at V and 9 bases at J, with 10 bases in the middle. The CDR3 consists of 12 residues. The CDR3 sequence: CASSFPEGTQYF. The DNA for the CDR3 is TGTGCCAGCAGCTTCCCAGAGGGAACGCAGTATTTT.

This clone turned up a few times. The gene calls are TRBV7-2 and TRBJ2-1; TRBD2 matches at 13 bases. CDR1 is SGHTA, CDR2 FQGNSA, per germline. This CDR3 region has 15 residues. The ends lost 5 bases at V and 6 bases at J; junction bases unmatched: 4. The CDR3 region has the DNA TGTGCCAGCAGCGGACTAGCGGGAGTTAGCAATGAGCAGTTCTTC. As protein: CASSGLAGVSNEQFF.

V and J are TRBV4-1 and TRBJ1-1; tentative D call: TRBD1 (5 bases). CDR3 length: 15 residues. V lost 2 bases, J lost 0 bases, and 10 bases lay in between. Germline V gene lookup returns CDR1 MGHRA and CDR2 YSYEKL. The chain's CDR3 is CASSQQGAVNTEAFF. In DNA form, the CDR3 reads TGCGCCAGCAGCCAACAAGGGGCAGTGAACACTGAAGCTTTCTTT.

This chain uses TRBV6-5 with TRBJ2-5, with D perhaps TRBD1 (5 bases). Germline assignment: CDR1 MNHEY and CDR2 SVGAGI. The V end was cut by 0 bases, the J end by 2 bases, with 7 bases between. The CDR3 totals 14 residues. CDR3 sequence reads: CASSYSPGQETQYF. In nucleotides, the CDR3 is TGTGCCAGCAGTTACTCCCCAGGGCAAGAGACCCAGTACTTC.

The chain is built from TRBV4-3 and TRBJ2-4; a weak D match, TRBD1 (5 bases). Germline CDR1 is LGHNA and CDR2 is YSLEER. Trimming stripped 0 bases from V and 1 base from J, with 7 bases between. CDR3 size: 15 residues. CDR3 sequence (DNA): TGCGCCAGCAGCCAAGAACCAGGGGCCAAAAACATTCAGTACTTC. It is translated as CASSQEPGAKNIQYF.

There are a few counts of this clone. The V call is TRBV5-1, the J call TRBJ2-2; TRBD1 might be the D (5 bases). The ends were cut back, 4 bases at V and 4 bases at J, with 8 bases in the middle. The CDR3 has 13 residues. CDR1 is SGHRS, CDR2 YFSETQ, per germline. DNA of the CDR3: TGCGCCAGCAGCCCGACAGTCACCGGGGAGCTGTTTTTT. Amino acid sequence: CASSPTVTGELFF.

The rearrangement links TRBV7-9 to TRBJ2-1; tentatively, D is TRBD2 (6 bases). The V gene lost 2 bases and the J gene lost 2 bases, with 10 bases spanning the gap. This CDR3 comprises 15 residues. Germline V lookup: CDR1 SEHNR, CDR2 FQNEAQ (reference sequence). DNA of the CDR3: TGTGCCAGCAGCTTAAACGGGGAGGCCTACAATGAGCAGTTCTTC. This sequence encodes CASSLNGEAYNEQFF.